This T cell receptor (beta chain) originates from a study of T cell repertoires in cytomegalovirus infection. Study-level background: From public TCR beta signatures came an indication of both CMV infection and matching HLA type.

General study findings and limits: Cumulated frequencies of public TCR beta families served to identify carriers of CMV plus the relevant HLA. The response measured ex vivo was dominated by TCR beta clonotypes (HLA-C-restricted and CMV-specific).

Trimming took 3 bases from V and 0 from J, leaving 8 bases between them. The CDR3 consists of 14 residues. Looked up from germline, CDR1 is SGHTA and CDR2 is FQGNSA. This clonotype occurred many times. Its antigen remains unknown. Each CDR3 protein gets one entry after TCRdb re-called the reads with MiXCR. Of 560,000 or so distinct CDR3 sequences in the sample, approximately 15% were seen once. The rearrangement links TRBV7-2 to TRBJ1-1; a possible D gene is TRBD1 (5 bases). Sequenced input: CD8+ T cells from PBMCs. This receptor was obtained from a human donor in good health (CMV status not recorded). Some clones in this sample may be carry-over from other donors' samples. The CDR3 DNA sequence: TGTGCCAGCAGCTTCACAGGCGTGAACACTGAAGCTTTCTTT. Protein product: CASSFTGVNTEAFF.